This entry lists 15 T cell receptor beta chains sequenced from one sample in a study of blood T cell repertoires in COVID-19. Sequencing was performed with immunoSEQ multiplex PCR; in TCRdb, only in-frame clones are kept and a portion is missing. The sample lists tens of thousands of clones; about 90% were seen once. Sequenced material: peripheral blood. These receptors originate from a human donor in a cohort sampled during active COVID-19.

This clone was counted between two and nine times. This chain uses TRBV5-6 with TRBJ2-7; TRBD1 matches at 7 bases. Germline CDR1 and CDR2: SGHDT and YYEEEE. V dropped 4 bases and J dropped 2; count of bases not matched to a gene: 9. This CDR3 is 15 amino acids long. The CDR3 DNA reads TGTGCCAGCAGCCCGGTAGGAGGACAGGCCTACGAGCAGTACTTC. Translation: CASSPVGGQAYEQYF.

The chain is built from TRBV7-9 and TRBJ1-3, with D perhaps TRBD1 (6 bases). The V and J ends lost 1 base and 0 bases respectively, with 7 bases between them. This CDR3 has 15 amino acids. Germline V gene data show CDR1 as SEHNR and CDR2 as FQNEAQ (reference sequence). CDR3 sequence reads: CASSLGGGSGNTIYF. Written as DNA, the CDR3 is TGTGCCAGCAGCTTAGGAGGGGGCTCTGGAAACACCATATATTTT. Together with reference TRBV7-9 and TRBJ1-3, the CDR3 gives the full variable domain: DTGVSQNPRHKITKRGQNVTFRCDPISEHNRLYWYRQTLGQGPEFLTYFQNEAQLEKSRLLSDRFSAERPKGSFSTLEIQRTEQGDSAMYLCASSLGGGSGNTIYFGEGSWLTVV.

The chain links TRBV6-5 to TRBJ2-5; 8 positions agree with TRBD1. The CDR3 is 15 residues long. Losses at the gene ends were 7 bases for V and 2 bases for J; bases not matched to a gene: 9. Germline V gene data show CDR1 as MNHEY and CDR2 as SVGAGI. CDR3 protein: CASTRSWTGQETQYF. The CDR3 DNA sequence: TGTGCCAGCACTCGAAGTTGGACAGGGCAAGAGACCCAGTACTTC.

CDR3 sequence reads: CASSSAGGPNEQFF. DNA for the CDR3: TGTGCCAGCAGCTCCGCGGGGGGGCCCAATGAGCAGTTCTTC. The chain links TRBV7-3 to TRBJ2-1; TRBD2 matches at 9 bases. Germline V gene lookup returns CDR1 SGHTA and CDR2 FQGTGA. The CDR3 loop spans 14 amino acids. The V gene end was trimmed by 4 bases and the J gene end by 6 bases; junction bases not matched to a gene: 4.

The chain links TRBV4-1 to TRBJ1-6, with 10 bases aligning to TRBD1. The germline V gene encodes CDR1 MGHRA and CDR2 YSYEKL. The ends lost 4 bases at V and 8 bases at J; junction bases unmatched: 5. The CDR3 loop spans 15 amino acids. The CDR3 DNA sequence: TGCGCCAGCAGCCTTGGACAGGGGGGTGATTCACCCCTCCACTTT. Encoded protein: CASSLGQGGDSPLHF.

The gene calls are TRBV5-1 and TRBJ1-5; 8 bases map to TRBD1. The trim removed 4 bases at V and 0 bases at J, leaving 3 bases unmatched. From germline, CDR1 is SGHRS and CDR2 YFSETQ. The length of the CDR3 is 15 residues. CDR3: CASSSTGGSNQPQHF. CDR3 nucleotides: TGCGCCAGCAGCAGCACAGGGGGTAGCAATCAGCCCCAGCATTTT. Full variable domain (outside the CDR3, taken from reference TRBV5-1 and TRBJ1-5): KAGVTQTPRYLIKTRGQQVTLSCSPISGHRSVSWYQQTPGQGLQFLFEYFSETQRNKGNFPGRFSGRQFSNSRSEMNVSTLELGDSALYLCASSSTGGSNQPQHFGDGTRLSIL.

The genes are TRBV4-1 and TRBJ1-5, with 8 bases fitting TRBD1. Germline-derived CDR1 and CDR2 are MGHRA and YSYEKL. The CDR3 runs to 13 residues. The ends lost 4 bases at V and 4 bases at J; junction bases unmatched: 0. CDR3 sequence: CASSRTGNQPQHF. The CDR3 DNA is TGCGCCAGCAGCCGGACAGGGAATCAGCCCCAGCATTTT.

This clone came up a few times. The chain combines TRBV10-2 with TRBJ2-7; 13 nucleotides agree with TRBD2. Germline V gene sequence: CDR1 WSHSY, CDR2 SAAADI. The CDR3 consists of 13 residues. Trimming removed 8 bases from V and 3 bases from J; junction bases left unmatched: 1. Written as DNA, the CDR3 is TGCGCCAGCCGGACTAGCGGGAGCTACGAGCAGTACTTC. It is translated as CASRTSGSYEQYF.

This chain joins TRBV2 and TRBJ2-5; maybe TRBD2 (5 bases). Trimming removed 5 bases at V and 0 bases at J, with 10 bases between. CDR3 length: 14 amino acids. In germline, CDR1 is SNHLY, CDR2 FYNNEI. In DNA, the CDR3 is TGTGCCAGCAGTTTCCGGGGTTACCAAGAGACCCAGTACTTC. It codes for CASSFRGYQETQYF.

The rearrangement links TRBV24-1 to TRBJ2-3; 11 bases map to TRBD1. Germline-derived CDR1 and CDR2 are KGHDR and SFDVKD. CDR3 size: 18 residues. V lost 6 bases, J lost 2 bases, and 12 bases stayed unmatched. This CDR3 reads CATSNRIGTGGNTDTQYF. DNA for the CDR3: TGTGCCACCAGTAATCGAATCGGGACAGGGGGTAACACAGATACGCAGTATTTT.

The rearrangement links TRBV28 to TRBJ1-5; TRBD1 matches 7 bases. The CDR3 sequence is 15 residues long. Trimming took 9 bases from V and 1 from J; bases not matched to a gene: 9. Germline assignment: CDR1 MDHEN and CDR2 SYDVKM. CDR3 protein: CASGSTGLSNQPQHF. Here the CDR3 DNA reads TGTGCCAGTGGATCGACAGGGCTGAGCAATCAGCCCCAGCATTTT.

Regarding this clone: A read error likely explains this, since a far larger clone differs by one base. This specimen includes other DNA sequences encoding the same CDR3. The chain joins TRBV5-1 to TRBJ2-1; possibly TRBD1 for D (5 bases). The germline V and J ends were trimmed by 2 bases and 1 base, with 10 bases remaining between them. CDR3 length: 15 residues. Germline V gene sequence: CDR1 SGHRS, CDR2 YFSETQ. CDR3 DNA: TGCGCCAGCAGCTTAGGGGCAGGGTCCTACAATGAGCAGTTCTTC. Protein product: CASSLGAGSYNEQFF.

The chain uses TRBV4-1 and TRBJ2-1; TRBD2 aligns across 8 bases. The CDR3 is made up of 15 amino acids. V gave up 0 bases and J gave up 3 bases; unmatched junction bases: 1. CDR1 is MGHRA, CDR2 YSYEKL, per germline. The CDR3 DNA follows: TGCGCCAGCAGCCAAGACGGGACTAGCTACAATGAGCAGTTCTTC. Protein: CASSQDGTSYNEQFF.

The genes are TRBV28 and TRBJ1-5; no definite D call. Germline V gene lookup returns CDR1 MDHEN and CDR2 SYDVKM. CDR3 length equals 13 residues. V was clipped by 8 bases and J by 4 bases, with 12 bases between them. In nucleotides, the CDR3 is TGTGCCAGCCACGGGATCGTGAATCAGCCCCAGCATTTT. Its translation: CASHGIVNQPQHF.

This clone was counted once. This sequence joins TRBV19 and TRBJ1-5, with 8 bases lining up with TRBD1. J was trimmed by 7 bases and V by 11 bases; bases with no gene match: 7. The germline V gene has CDR1 LNHDA and CDR2 SQIVND (reference sequence). The length of the CDR3 is 12 residues. CDR3 DNA: TGTGCCTCCACAGGGGGGGGGCAGCCCCAGCATTTT. Translated, it gives CASTGGGQPQHF. Looking up the rest from reference TRBV19 and TRBJ1-5 gives the full variable domain: DGGITQSPKYLFRKEGQNVTLSCEQNLNHDAMYWYRQDPGQGLRLIYYSQIVNDFQKGDIAEGYSVSREKKESFPLTVTSAQKNPTAFYLCASTGGGQPQHFGDGTRLSIL.